This record looks at one T cell receptor (beta chain) sequence and its context. What it recognizes is unknown. This specimen comes from a study of cytomegalovirus exposure and HLA in healthy donors. Findings and caveats of the study: A later analysis by the authors found several of the most significant clusters apparently linked to common viral pathogens. Associated with HLA alleles at 0.05 false discovery rate in a later analysis were 16,951 TCR beta sequences.

The PCR had 60 Vbeta and 13 Jbeta primers. Produced via immunoSEQ multiplex PCR; TCRdb's table is partial and in-frame only. The sample's table shows over 30,000 clones. Germline V CDR1 and CDR2: KGHSH, LQKENI. Trimming removed 4 bases from V and 2 bases from J; junction bases left unmatched: 8. This CDR3 comprises 16 residues. The sequenced sample was PBMCs. This clonotype was obtained from a woman aged 40 to 50 in good health and CMV-seropositive. V is TRBV18 and J is TRBJ2-3; TRBD2 aligns across 8 bases. In nucleotides, the CDR3 is TGTGCCAGCTCACTCCAGAGAGCGGGGGCCACAGATACGCAGTATTTT. This gives the protein CASSLQRAGATDTQYF.